A selection of T cell receptor beta chains follows, all from one sample in a study of blood T cell repertoires in COVID-19. TCRdb keeps only in-frame clones here, not all; method: immunoSEQ multiplex PCR. The data show 150,000 to 200,000 clones, roughly 76% seen once. Sequenced input: peripheral blood. The receptors were gathered from a woman aged 80 or over with COVID-19, enrolled during active disease. CDR3s include the opening cysteine and the closing phenylalanine or tryptophan. The D gene is left open where the match is weak. A row's size may be missing; if present it is once, few, many or a size class.

>TRBV3-1/TRBV3-2|TRBD1|16|TRBJ1-5|.
TGTGCCAGCAGCCAAGGGGACAGGGGGCTTTATCAGCCCCAGCATTTT
CASSQGDRGLYQPQHF
>TRBV9|TRBD2|16|TRBJ2-1|.
TGTGCCAGCAGCGTTAGCGGGAACCCAACATTAAGTGAGCAGTTCTTC
CASSVSGNPTLSEQFF
>TRBV4-3|TRBD1|14|TRBJ1-2|.
TGCGCCAGCAGCCCAGGACAGGGGAACTATGGCTACACCTTC
CASSPGQGNYGYTF
>TRBV7-2|.|14|TRBJ2-1|.
TGTGCCAGCAGCTTAGATTTCGGGAGTAATGAGCAGTTCTTC
CASSLDFGSNEQFF
>TRBV19|.|13|TRBJ1-1|.
TGTGCCAGTAGGAGCAGGGCGAACACTGAAGCTTTCTTT
CASRSRANTEAFF
>TRBV5-1|TRBD1|15|TRBJ1-1|.
TGCGCCAGCAGCCCTCGGGACAGGGGATTAGCTGAAGCTTTCTTT
CASSPRDRGLAEAFF
>TRBV10-1|TRBD1|15|TRBJ1-2|.
TGCGCCAGCAGGGTCGGCAGGGGGCGCGACTATGGCTACACCTTC
CASRVGRGRDYGYTF
>TRBV18|.|16|TRBJ1-1|once
TGTGCCAGCTCACCAGGGAGCGGTTACATGAACACTGAAGCTTTCTTT
CASSPGSGYMNTEAFF
>TRBV7-9|.|14|TRBJ1-2|.
TGTGCCAGCAGCCCCCAGGGTCCCAAAGGGGGCTACACCTTC
CASSPQGPKGGYTF
>TRBV28|.|14|TRBJ1-3|.
TGTGCCGCTGGGAGGATTTACTCTGGAAACACCATATATTTT
CAAGRIYSGNTIYF
>TRBV5-1|TRBD2|15|TRBJ2-5|.
TGCGCCAGCAGCTTGGGGCTAGCGGGGGAAGAGACCCAGTACTTC
CASSLGLAGEETQYF
>TRBV24-1|.|15|TRBJ2-7|.
TGTGCCACCAGCGGAACCACCGGGGGAAACTACGAGCAGTACTTC
CATSGTTGGNYEQYF
>TRBV6-5|.|14|TRBJ2-3|.
TGTGCCAGCAGTTACTCAGGGGTGGCAGATACGCAGTATTTT
CASSYSGVADTQYF
>TRBV6-5|TRBD1|14|TRBJ1-5|.
TGTGCCAGCAGACAGGGGGTAAGCAATCAGCCCCAGCATTTT
CASRQGVSNQPQHF
>TRBV28|.|12|TRBJ1-5|.
TGTGCCAGCAGGGGGGCCAATCAGCCCCAGCATTTT
CASRGANQPQHF
>TRBV4-2|TRBD2|16|TRBJ2-1|.
TGTGCCAGCAGCCAGGGGCCCAGCGGGGCCTCTTATGAGCAGTTCTTC
CASSQGPSGASYEQFF
>TRBV5-1|TRBD2|14|TRBJ2-2|.
TGCGCCAGCGAACTAGCGGCTAACACCGGGGAGCTGTTTTTT
CASELAANTGELFF
>TRBV5-1|.|13|TRBJ2-7|.
TGCGCCAGCAGCCCTTCGACAGGCTACGAGCAGTACTTC
CASSPSTGYEQYF
>TRBV7-9|.|14|TRBJ2-1|once
TGTGCCAGCAGCTTAGGGGGGACTCTCAATGAGCAGTTCTTC
CASSLGGTLNEQFF
>TRBV5-5|TRBD1|14|TRBJ2-2|.
TGTGCCAGCAGCGGCACAGGGGGCACCGGGGAGCTGTTTTTT
CASSGTGGTGELFF
>TRBV19|.|14|TRBJ1-4|.
TGTGCCAGTAGTATATTCCAGGGGAGAGAAAAACTGTTTTTT
CASSIFQGREKLFF
>TRBV11-3|.|16|TRBJ1-1|few
TGTGCCAGCAGCTTACATCGGGCAGGGGTGAACACTGAAGCTTTCTTT
CASSLHRAGVNTEAFF
>TRBV2|TRBD2|14|TRBJ2-1|.
TGTGCCAGCAGTCTAGCGGGGAACTTCAATGAGCAGTTCTTC
CASSLAGNFNEQFF